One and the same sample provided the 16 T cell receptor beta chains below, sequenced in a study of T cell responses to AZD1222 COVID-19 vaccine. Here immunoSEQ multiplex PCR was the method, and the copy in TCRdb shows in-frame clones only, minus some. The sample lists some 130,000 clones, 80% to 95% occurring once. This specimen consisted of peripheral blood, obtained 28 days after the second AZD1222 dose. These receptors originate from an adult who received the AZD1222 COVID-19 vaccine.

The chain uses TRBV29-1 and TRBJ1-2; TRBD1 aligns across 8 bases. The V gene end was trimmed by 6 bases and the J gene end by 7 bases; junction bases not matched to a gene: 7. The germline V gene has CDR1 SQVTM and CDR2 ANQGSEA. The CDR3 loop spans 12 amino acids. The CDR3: CSVSRQGIGYTF. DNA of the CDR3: TGCAGCGTATCGAGACAGGGGATTGGCTACACCTTC.

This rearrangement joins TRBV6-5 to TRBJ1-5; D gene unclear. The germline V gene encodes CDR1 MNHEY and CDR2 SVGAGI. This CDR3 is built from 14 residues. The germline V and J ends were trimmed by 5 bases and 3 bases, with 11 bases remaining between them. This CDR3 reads CASSTIIPNQPQHF. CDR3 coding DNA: TGTGCCAGCAGTACGATCATACCCAATCAGCCCCAGCATTTT.

DNA for the CDR3: TGTGCCAGCTCACTTGGCCGGGCCCAGAATTCTTACGAGCAGTACTTC. Protein product: CASSLGRAQNSYEQYF. The rearrangement links TRBV18 to TRBJ2-7; unclear D gene. The V end lost 4 bases, the J end lost 4 bases, and 20 bases lay between the germline ends. This CDR3 is 16 amino acids long. In germline, CDR1 is KGHSH, CDR2 LQKENI.

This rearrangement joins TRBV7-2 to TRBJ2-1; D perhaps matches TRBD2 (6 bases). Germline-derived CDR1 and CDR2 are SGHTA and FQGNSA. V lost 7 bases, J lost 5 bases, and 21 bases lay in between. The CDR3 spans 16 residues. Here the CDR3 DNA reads TGTGCCAGCACCATGCGGGGCCCACCCCTCCACAATGAGCAGTTCTTC. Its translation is CASTMRGPPLHNEQFF.

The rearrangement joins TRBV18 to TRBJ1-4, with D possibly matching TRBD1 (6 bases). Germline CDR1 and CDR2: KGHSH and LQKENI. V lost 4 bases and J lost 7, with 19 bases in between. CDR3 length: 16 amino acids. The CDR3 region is CASSRSASGGGEKLFF. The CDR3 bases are TGTGCCAGCTCACGAAGTGCCTCGGGGGGCGGTGAAAAACTGTTTTTT.

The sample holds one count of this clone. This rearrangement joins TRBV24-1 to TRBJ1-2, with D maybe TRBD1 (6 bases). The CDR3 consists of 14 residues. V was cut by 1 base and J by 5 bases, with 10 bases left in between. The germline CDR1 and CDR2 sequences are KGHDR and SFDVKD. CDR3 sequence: CATSDLDGTYGYTF. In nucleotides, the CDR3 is TGTGCCACCAGTGATTTAGACGGGACATATGGCTACACCTTC.

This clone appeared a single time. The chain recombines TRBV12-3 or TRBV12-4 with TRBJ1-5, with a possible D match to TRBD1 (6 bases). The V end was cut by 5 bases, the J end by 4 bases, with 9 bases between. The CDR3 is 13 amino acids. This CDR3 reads CASSPGTNQPQHF. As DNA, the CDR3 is TGTGCCAGCAGTCCCGGGACAAATCAGCCCCAGCATTTT.

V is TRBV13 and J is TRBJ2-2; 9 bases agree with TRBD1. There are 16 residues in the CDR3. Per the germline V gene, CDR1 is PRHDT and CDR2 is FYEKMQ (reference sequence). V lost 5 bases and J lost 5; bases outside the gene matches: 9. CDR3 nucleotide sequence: TGTGCCAGCAGCCCGGGGGGACAGGGATTAACCGGGGAGCTGTTTTTT. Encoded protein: CASSPGGQGLTGELFF.

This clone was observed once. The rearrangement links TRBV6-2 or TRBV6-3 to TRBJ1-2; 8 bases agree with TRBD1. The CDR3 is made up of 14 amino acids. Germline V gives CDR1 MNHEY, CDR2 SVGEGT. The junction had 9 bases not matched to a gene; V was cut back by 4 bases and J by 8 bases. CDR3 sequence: CASSFHQGARGYTF. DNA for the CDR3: TGTGCCAGCAGTTTCCATCAGGGGGCGCGAGGCTACACCTTC.

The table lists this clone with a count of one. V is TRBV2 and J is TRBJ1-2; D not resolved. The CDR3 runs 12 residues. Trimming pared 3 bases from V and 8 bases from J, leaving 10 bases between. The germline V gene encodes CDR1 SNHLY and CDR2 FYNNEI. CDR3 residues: CASSDRGGGYTF. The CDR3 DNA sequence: TGTGCCAGCAGTGATCGAGGAGGGGGCTACACCTTC.

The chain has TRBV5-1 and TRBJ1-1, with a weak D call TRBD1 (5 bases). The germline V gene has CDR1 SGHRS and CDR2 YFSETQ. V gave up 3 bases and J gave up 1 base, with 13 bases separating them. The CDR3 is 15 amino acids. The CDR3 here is CASSSDIGSNTEAFF. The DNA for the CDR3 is TGCGCCAGCAGCTCGGACATCGGGTCGAACACTGAAGCTTTCTTT.

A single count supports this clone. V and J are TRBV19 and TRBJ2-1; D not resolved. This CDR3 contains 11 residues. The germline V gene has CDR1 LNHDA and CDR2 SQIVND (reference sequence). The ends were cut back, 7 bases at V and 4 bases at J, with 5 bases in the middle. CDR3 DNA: TGTGCCAGTACAGCGTACAATGAGCAGTTCTTC. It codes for CASTAYNEQFF. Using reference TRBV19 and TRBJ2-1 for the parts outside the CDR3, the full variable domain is DGGITQSPKYLFRKEGQNVTLSCEQNLNHDAMYWYRQDPGQGLRLIYYSQIVNDFQKGDIAEGYSVSREKKESFPLTVTSAQKNPTAFYLCASTAYNEQFFGPGTRLTVL.

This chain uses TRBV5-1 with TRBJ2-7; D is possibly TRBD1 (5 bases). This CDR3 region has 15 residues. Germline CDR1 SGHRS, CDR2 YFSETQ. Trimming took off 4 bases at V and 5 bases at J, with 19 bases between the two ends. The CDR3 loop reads CASSPVVGTRDEQYF. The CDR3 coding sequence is TGCGCCAGCAGCCCCGTAGTGGGTACCAGGGACGAGCAGTACTTC.

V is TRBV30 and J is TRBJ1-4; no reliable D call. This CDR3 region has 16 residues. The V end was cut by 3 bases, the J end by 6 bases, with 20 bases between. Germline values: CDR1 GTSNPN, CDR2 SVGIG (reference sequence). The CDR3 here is CAWSAIDGPVDEKLFF. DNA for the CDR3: TGTGCCTGGAGCGCCATCGACGGTCCTGTGGATGAAAAACTGTTTTTT.

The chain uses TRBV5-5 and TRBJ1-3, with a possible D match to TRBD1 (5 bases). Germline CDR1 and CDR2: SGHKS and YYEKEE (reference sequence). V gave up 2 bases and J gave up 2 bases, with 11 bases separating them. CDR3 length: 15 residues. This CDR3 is CASSFRGTPGNTIYF. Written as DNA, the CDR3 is TGTGCCAGCAGCTTCCGAGGGACCCCTGGAAACACCATATATTTT.

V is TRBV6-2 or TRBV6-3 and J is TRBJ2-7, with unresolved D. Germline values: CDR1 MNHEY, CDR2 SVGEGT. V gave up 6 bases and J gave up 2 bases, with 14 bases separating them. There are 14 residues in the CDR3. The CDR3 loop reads CASSLILLPYEQYF. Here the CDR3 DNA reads TGTGCCAGCAGCCTCATCCTTCTCCCCTACGAGCAGTACTTC.